These T cell receptor beta chains were read from a single sample in a study of shared T cell receptors in the human thymus. Data came from immunoSEQ multiplex PCR; TCRdb stores just in-frame clones and leaves some out. The sample shows hundreds of thousands of clones, about 80% of them seen only once. This same sample was also taken into another study, of human thymus T cells.

Sequenced input: thymocytes. The receptors were sampled from a boy in the first two years of life with a congenital heart defect. The CDR3 runs from the conserved cysteine through the conserved F or W. The order of the fields is clone size, D gene, V gene, J gene, CDR3 DNA, CDR3 protein. D genes are given only for firm matches. The size field is filled for only some rows; it gives once, few, many or a size class.

NA	TRBD1	TRBV5-4	TRBJ1-2	TGTGCCAGCAGCCACAGGGACAGGGCTAACTATGGCTACACCTTC	CASSHRDRANYGYTF
NA	NA	TRBV5-1	TRBJ2-5	TGCGCCAGCACGGCACAGGGGGGGGCACAAGAGACCCAGTACTTC	CASTAQGGAQETQYF
NA	TRBD2	TRBV9	TRBJ2-6	TGTGCCAGCAGCGTCCCCCCCGGGACTAGCGTATCCGGGGCCAACGTCCTGACTTTC	CASSVPPGTSVSGANVLTF
NA	NA	TRBV2	TRBJ2-7	TGTGCCAGCAGTGAATCGAGGGCAGAAGAATACGAGCAGTACTTC	CASSESRAEEYEQYF
NA	NA	TRBV4-1	TRBJ2-5	TGCGCCAGCAGCCAAACGATCGAGGGCCTTTTTAAGGAGACCCAGTACTTC	CASSQTIEGLFKETQYF
NA	NA	TRBV5-6	TRBJ2-2	TGTGCCAGCAGCCCAGGCACCGGGGAGCTGTTTTTT	CASSPGTGELFF
NA	NA	TRBV6-5	TRBJ1-4	TGTGCCAGCAGTTCCGTGGGCGGGATCGGTGAAAAACTGTTTTTT	CASSSVGGIGEKLFF
NA	TRBD2	TRBV14	TRBJ2-1	TGTGCCAGCAGCCAATCCAAGGGCGGTCTAGCGGGAGGGAATGAGCAGTTCTTC	CASSQSKGGLAGGNEQFF
NA	TRBD2	TRBV7-3	TRBJ2-7	TGTGCCAGCAGCTTGGAGGGCCTAGCGGGAGACTACGAGCAGTACTTC	CASSLEGLAGDYEQYF
once	NA	TRBV2	TRBJ2-5	TGTGCCAGCAGTGTACGGACTACCACAAGATGGACCCAGTACTTC	CASSVRTTTRWTQYF
NA	TRBD1	TRBV12-5	TRBJ2-2	TGTGCTAGTTTTCAGGACAGGTCAACGGGCGGGGAGCTGTTTTTT	CASFQDRSTGGELFF
NA	TRBD2	TRBV30	TRBJ2-7	TGTGCCTGGAGGGTGAGGACTAGCGGGAGGGCCTACGAGCAGTACTTC	CAWRVRTSGRAYEQYF
NA	TRBD2	TRBV6-4	TRBJ2-1	TGTGCCAGCAGCCGAATTAGCGGGAGTCCCGATGAGCAGTTCTTC	CASSRISGSPDEQFF
NA	TRBD2	TRBV7-7	TRBJ2-1	TGTGCTAGCAGCTTAATGGTGACTAGCGGGGGAGGTTCCAATGAGCAGTTCTTC	CASSLMVTSGGGSNEQFF
few	TRBD2	TRBV5-1	TRBJ2-3	TGCGCCAGCAGCCTTCCTAGCGGAAGAGATGTAGATACGCAGTATTTT	CASSLPSGRDVDTQYF
NA	NA	TRBV28	TRBJ2-2	TGTGCCAGCAGCCCACAGGGAACCACCGGGGAGCTGTTTTTT	CASSPQGTTGELFF
few	TRBD2	TRBV15	TRBJ2-7	TGTGCCACCAGCAGAGATCTTCCAACTAGCGGGAGAAGCTACGAGCAGTACTTC	CATSRDLPTSGRSYEQYF
NA	NA	TRBV7-9	TRBJ2-7	TGTGCCAGCAGCCCTATGTCTAACTACGAGCAGTACTTC	CASSPMSNYEQYF
NA	NA	TRBV21-1	TRBJ1-1	TGTGCCAGCAACCGGGACAGGGTCCCTGAAGCTTTCTTT	CASNRDRVPEAFF
NA	TRBD2	TRBV6-1	TRBJ2-2	TGTGCCAGCAGTGGTCGGACTAGCGGGAGGGAGGAGCTGTTTTTT	CASSGRTSGREELFF
NA	TRBD1	TRBV5-4	TRBJ2-7	TGTGCCAGCAGCTTGGAGGTTACAGGGGGACCCTACGAGCAGTACTTC	CASSLEVTGGPYEQYF
NA	TRBD2	TRBV4-3	TRBJ2-7	TGCGCCAGCAGCCAAGTAGCGGGGGAGCAGTACTTC	CASSQVAGEQYF